This record covers a single T cell receptor (beta chain). The data belong to a study of blood T cell repertoires in COVID-19. In the study overall: COVID-19 samples collected from the United States, Italy and Spain covered acute and convalescent phases. In each case, the material was cDNA or gDNA derived from T cells, B-cell-depleted T cells, or PBMCs.

In the authors' workflow: It was from reference gene primer amplification that nucleated cell counts were estimated. Produced via immunoSEQ multiplex PCR; TCRdb's table is partial and in-frame only. For V, J and clone size, that table is used; D and trimming come from the DNA. The data contain some 120,000 clones, about 80% of them singletons. Germline trimming cut 5 bases from V and 5 bases from J; bases unmatched to any gene: 10. The V gene's germline CDR1 is MDHEN and CDR2 SYDVKM. The CDR3 runs 15 residues. Sequenced sample: peripheral blood. The chain couples TRBV28 to TRBJ1-1, with 8 bases that match TRBD1. The sequence derives from a human donor in a cohort sampled during active COVID-19. CDR3 nucleotides: TGTGCCAGCAGTCCGGCACAGGGGGGTGGGACTGAAGCTTTCTTT. Its protein is CASSPAQGGGTEAFF.